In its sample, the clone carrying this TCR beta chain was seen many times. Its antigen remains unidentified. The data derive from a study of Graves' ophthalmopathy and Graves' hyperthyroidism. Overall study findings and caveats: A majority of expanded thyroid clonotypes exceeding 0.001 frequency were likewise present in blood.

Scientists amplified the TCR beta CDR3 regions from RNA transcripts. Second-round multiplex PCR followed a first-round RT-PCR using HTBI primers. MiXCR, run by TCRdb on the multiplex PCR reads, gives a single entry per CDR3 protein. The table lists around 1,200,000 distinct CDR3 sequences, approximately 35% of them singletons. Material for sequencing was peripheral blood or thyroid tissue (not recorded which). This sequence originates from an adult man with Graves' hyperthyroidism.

CDR3 DNA sequence: TGTGCCAGCAGCTTAGCAGGGTGGTATTCACCCCTCCACTTT. Its translation is CASSLAGWYSPLHF. The V gene is TRBV7-9, the J gene TRBJ1-6; no firm D call. Trimming stripped 0 bases from V and 8 bases from J, with 8 bases between. The germline CDR1 and CDR2 sequences are SEHNR and FQNEAQ (reference sequence). The CDR3 spans 14 residues.